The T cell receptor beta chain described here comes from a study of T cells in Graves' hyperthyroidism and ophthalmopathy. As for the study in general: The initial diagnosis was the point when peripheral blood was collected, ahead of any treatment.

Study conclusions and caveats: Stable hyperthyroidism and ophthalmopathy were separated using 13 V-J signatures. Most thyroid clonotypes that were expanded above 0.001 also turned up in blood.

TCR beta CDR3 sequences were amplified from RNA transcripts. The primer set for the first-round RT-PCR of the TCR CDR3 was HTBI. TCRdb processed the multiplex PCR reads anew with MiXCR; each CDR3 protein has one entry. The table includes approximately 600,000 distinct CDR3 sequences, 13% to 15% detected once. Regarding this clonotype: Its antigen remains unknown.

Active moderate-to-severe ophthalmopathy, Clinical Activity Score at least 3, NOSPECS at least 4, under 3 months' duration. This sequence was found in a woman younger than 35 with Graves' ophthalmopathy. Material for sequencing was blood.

CDR3 in amino acids: CASRRDTPREQYF. The DNA of the CDR3 is TGTGCCAGCAGACGGGACACCCCTCGGGAGCAGTACTTC. The chain recombines TRBV6-1 with TRBJ2-7; TRBD1 is a possible D gene (6 bases). Germline V CDR1 and CDR2: MNHNS, SASEGT. The CDR3 totals 13 residues. V lost 6 bases and J lost 7, with 16 bases in between.